The 25 T cell receptor beta chains below all came from one sample that was sequenced in a study of PD-1 blockade in classical Hodgkin lymphoma. Generated by immunoSEQ multiplex PCR, the TCRdb table keeps only in-frame clones and is missing some. The sample includes 72,000 or so clones, approximately 94% of them seen just once. Exposure to brentuximab vedotin varied, and each patient had relapsed following autologous stem cell transplantation. This sample comprised peripheral blood mononuclear cells (PBMCs), obtained at baseline. The receptors stem from a human donor with classical Hodgkin lymphoma.

V usage is TRBV25-1 and J usage is TRBJ1-2, with a weak D call TRBD1 (5 bases). Germline loops: CDR1 MGHDK, CDR2 SYGVNS. CDR3 length: 15 amino acids. Trimming took off 3 bases at V and 1 base at J, with 12 bases between the two ends. This CDR3 reads CASSDPGHLNYGYTF. In DNA form, the CDR3 reads TGTGCCAGCAGTGATCCTGGACACCTTAACTATGGCTACACCTTC.

The rearrangement uses TRBV14 and TRBJ2-7; the match to TRBD1 covers 9 bases. With V trimmed by 0 bases and J by 6 bases, 3 bases remained unmatched. The CDR3 totals 14 residues. Germline CDR1 and CDR2: SGHDN and FVKESK. The CDR3 reads CASSQDRTGVEQYF. DNA for the CDR3: TGTGCCAGCAGCCAAGATAGGACAGGGGTCGAGCAGTACTTC.

V is TRBV13 and J is TRBJ1-2; tentatively, D is TRBD1 (5 bases). Trimming shortened V by 1 base and J by 3 bases, and 15 bases separated the two germline ends. The CDR3 has 16 residues. CDR1 and CDR2 (germline): PRHDT, FYEKMQ (reference sequence). CDR3 sequence (DNA): TGTGCCAGCAGCTTAGTTGGTGGGGGGATCTACTATGGCTACACCTTC. Residues: CASSLVGGGIYYGYTF.

V usage is TRBV27 and J usage is TRBJ2-1; D is undetermined. In germline, CDR1 is MNHEY, CDR2 SMNVEV (reference sequence). The CDR3 consists of 13 residues. Deletions cut 2 bases from V and 4 bases from J, with 6 bases between. As DNA, the CDR3 is TGTGCCAGCAGTTTACGAATTTACAATGAGCAGTTCTTC. Amino acids: CASSLRIYNEQFF.

CDR3 sequence (DNA): TGTGCCAGCGCTCCCCGGGGTTCGAATAATCAGCCCCAGCATTTT. Protein sequence: CASAPRGSNNQPQHF. V is TRBV7-9 and J is TRBJ1-5, with no clear D. This CDR3 region has 15 residues. Trimming pared 8 bases from V and 4 bases from J, leaving 18 bases between. CDR1 is SEHNR and CDR2 is FQNEAQ in the germline V gene (reference sequence). Full variable domain (missing parts from reference TRBV7-9 and TRBJ1-5): DTGVSQNPRHKITKRGQNVTFRCDPISEHNRLYWYRQTLGQGPEFLTYFQNEAQLEKSRLLSDRFSAERPKGSFSTLEIQRTEQGDSAMYLCASAPRGSNNQPQHFGDGTRLSIL.

This chain links TRBV27 with TRBJ2-7; no reliable D call. This CDR3 spans 15 amino acids. V was shortened by 6 bases and J by 0 bases, with 15 bases between the two germline ends. Per germline, CDR1 MNHEY and CDR2 SMNVEV (reference sequence). The CDR3 DNA sequence: TGTGCCAGCAGAAATCGACTGGAGAGCTCCTACGAGCAGTACTTC. This gives the protein CASRNRLESSYEQYF.

The chain combines TRBV28 with TRBJ2-3; 9 nucleotides align to TRBD1. The germline gives CDR1 MDHEN, CDR2 SYDVKM. The CDR3 has 14 amino acids. J gave up 0 bases and V 6 bases, and 1 base lay outside the gene matches. The CDR3 DNA reads TGTGCCAGCAGGGGGACAGGGAGCACAGATACGCAGTATTTT. Its protein is CASRGTGSTDTQYF.

The CDR3 protein is CASSESGGVQETQYF. The CDR3, as DNA: TGTGCCAGCAGTGAAAGCGGGGGGGTCCAAGAGACCCAGTACTTC. The J gene is TRBJ2-5, the V gene TRBV2; TRBD2 agrees at 10 bases. V gave up 2 bases and J gave up 1 base; unmatched junction bases: 1. Germline V gene data show CDR1 as SNHLY and CDR2 as FYNNEI. The CDR3 covers 15 residues. The full variable domain, in which reference TRBV2 and TRBJ2-5 provide the parts outside the CDR3, is EPEVTQTPSHQVTQMGQEVILRCVPISNHLYFYWYRQILGQKVEFLVSFYNNEISEKSEIFDDQFSVERPDGSNFTLKIRSTKLEDSAMYFCASSESGGVQETQYFGPGTRLLVL.

This chain uses TRBV5-1 with TRBJ1-1, with 7 bases aligning to TRBD1. J gave up 0 bases and V 4 bases, and 3 bases lay outside the gene matches. Germline V gene sequence: CDR1 SGHRS, CDR2 YFSETQ. CDR3 length equals 14 residues. As DNA, the CDR3 is TGCGCCAGCAGCCAGACAGGGATGAACACTGAAGCTTTCTTT. It yields the protein CASSQTGMNTEAFF.

V usage is TRBV7-6 and J usage is TRBJ2-2; 7 nucleotides agree with TRBD1. The CDR3 is 16 residues long. V gave up 5 bases and J gave up 5 bases; unmatched junction bases: 11. Germline V gives CDR1 SGHVS, CDR2 FNYEAQ. The CDR3 sequence is CASSASGTARTGELFF. The CDR3, as DNA: TGTGCCAGCAGCGCTTCCGGGACAGCGCGAACCGGGGAGCTGTTTTTT. The complete variable domain, with remaining parts taken from reference TRBV7-6 and TRBJ2-2, reads GAGVSQSPRYKVTKRGQDVALRCDPISGHVSLYWYRQALGQGPEFLTYFNYEAQQDKSGLPNDRFSAERPEGSISTLTIQRTEQRDSAMYRCASSASGTARTGELFFGEGSRLTVL.

This clone was counted once. This sequence joins TRBV4-1 and TRBJ2-7, with 7 bases aligning to TRBD1. Germline V gives CDR1 MGHRA, CDR2 YSYEKL. Germline trimming cut 2 bases from V and 0 bases from J; bases unmatched to any gene: 13. The CDR3 runs to 18 residues. The CDR3 coding sequence is TGCGCCAGCAGCCAACCTTTGATCGGGGACAGCAACTCCTACGAGCAGTACTTC. It codes for CASSQPLIGDSNSYEQYF.

The chain employs TRBV18 and TRBJ2-5, with 7 nucleotides matching TRBD1. With V trimmed by 6 bases and J by 1 base, 2 bases remained unmatched. This CDR3 region has 13 residues. Germline values: CDR1 KGHSH, CDR2 LQKENI. Here the CDR3 reads CASSRDSQETQYF. The CDR3 DNA is TGTGCCAGCTCCCGGGACAGCCAAGAGACCCAGTACTTC.

The rearrangement links TRBV18 to TRBJ1-1; D may be TRBD1 (5 bases). From germline, CDR1 is KGHSH and CDR2 LQKENI. Trimming took off 0 bases at V and 1 base at J, with 9 bases between the two ends. The CDR3 has 15 residues. The CDR3 sequence is CASSPPGRSNTEAFF. As DNA, the CDR3 is TGTGCCAGCTCACCACCGGGACGGTCGAACACTGAAGCTTTCTTT.

V and J are TRBV5-4 and TRBJ1-3; D unclear. Trimming removed 0 bases from V and 0 bases from J, with 10 bases in between. Per the germline V gene, CDR1 is SGHNT and CDR2 is YYREEE (reference sequence). The CDR3 is 16 amino acids. CDR3 sequence: CASSLDGISSGNTIYF. CDR3 DNA: TGTGCCAGCAGCTTGGACGGGATTAGCTCTGGAAACACCATATATTTT.

This clone was seen a handful of times. This chain joins TRBV18 and TRBJ2-7, with 7 bases lining up with TRBD2. CDR1 is KGHSH and CDR2 is LQKENI in the germline V gene. V lost 3 bases, J lost 5 bases, and 10 bases stayed unmatched. CDR3 length: 15 residues. DNA of the CDR3: TGTGCCAGCTCACCCCGATGGGGGACTACTGACGAGCAGTACTTC. It is translated as CASSPRWGTTDEQYF. The variable domain in full, completed from reference TRBV18 and TRBJ2-7, reads NAGVMQNPRHLVRRRGQEARLRCSPMKGHSHVYWYRQLPEEGLKFMVYLQKENIIDESGMPKERFSAEFPKEGPSILRIQQVVRGDSAAYFCASSPRWGTTDEQYFGPGTRLTVT.

The rearrangement uses TRBV20-1 and TRBJ2-5; unclear D gene. Deletions cut 3 bases from V and 5 bases from J, with 4 bases between. CDR1 is DFQATT, CDR2 SNEGSKA, per germline (reference sequence). The CDR3 length is 10 residues. The CDR3 bases are TGCAGTGCTAGCAAGGAGACCCAGTACTTC. The encoded protein is CSASKETQYF.

The rearrangement joins TRBV5-1 to TRBJ2-2, with 12 nucleotides matching TRBD2. Germline V gene sequence: CDR1 SGHRS, CDR2 YFSETQ. The CDR3 consists of 17 residues. The V segment lost 0 bases and the J segment 5 bases; nucleotides outside the gene matches: 5. The CDR3 DNA reads as TGCGCCAGCAGCTTGGGGACTAGCGGGAAGGTGACCGGGGAGCTGTTTTTT. Amino acid sequence: CASSLGTSGKVTGELFF.

The chain uses TRBV5-6 and TRBJ2-7, with 9 bases that match TRBD1. The junction had 6 bases not matched to a gene; V was cut back by 1 base and J by 7 bases. The V gene's germline CDR1 is SGHDT and CDR2 YYEEEE. This CDR3 region has 14 residues. CDR3: CASSLTQGAYEQYF. CDR3 in DNA: TGTGCCAGCAGCTTGACACAGGGGGCTTATGAGCAGTACTTC.

CDR3 sequence: CASSLGLSTDTQYF. The CDR3 region has the DNA TGTGCCAGCAGTTTGGGGCTTAGCACAGATACGCAGTATTTT. This chain connects TRBV7-3 to TRBJ2-3; perhaps TRBD1 as D (5 bases). V shed 6 bases and J shed 0 bases, with 10 bases lying between them. The CDR3 has 14 residues. The germline gives CDR1 SGHTA, CDR2 FQGTGA.

The chain couples TRBV5-1 to TRBJ1-2; no definite D call. Germline values: CDR1 SGHRS, CDR2 YFSETQ. V was clipped by 0 bases and J by 1 base, with 13 bases between them. This CDR3 has 16 residues. This CDR3 reads CASSLDTLKGNYGYTF. Written as DNA, the CDR3 is TGCGCCAGCAGCTTGGACACGCTCAAGGGTAACTATGGCTACACCTTC.

V gene TRBV7-3 combines with J gene TRBJ2-5; D is possibly TRBD2 (6 bases). The CDR3 is 14 residues long. Trimming stripped 2 bases from V and 4 bases from J, with 11 bases between. CDR1 and CDR2 (germline): SGHTA, FQGTGA. CDR3 sequence: CASSLRGMGETQYF. The CDR3 DNA follows: TGTGCCAGCAGCTTACGCGGGATGGGAGAGACCCAGTACTTC. Complete variable domain (other parts from reference TRBV7-3 and TRBJ2-5): GAGVSQTPSNKVTEKGKYVELRCDPISGHTALYWYRQSLGQGPEFLIYFQGTGAADDSGLPNDRFFAVRPEGSVSTLKIQRTERGDSAVYLCASSLRGMGETQYFGPGTRLLVL.

The CDR3 loop is CASSMALSTDTQYF. The CDR3 DNA reads as TGTGCCAGCAGCATGGCGCTCAGCACAGATACGCAGTATTTT. The chain joins TRBV5-8 to TRBJ2-3; D call uncertain. The germline gives CDR1 SGHTS, CDR2 YDEGEE. Trimming cost V 4 bases and J 0 bases, with 9 bases left between them. This CDR3 is built from 14 residues.

The rearrangement uses TRBV30 and TRBJ2-3; maybe TRBD2 (5 bases). This CDR3 spans 17 amino acids. The germline V gene has CDR1 GTSNPN and CDR2 SVGIG (reference sequence). V lost 4 bases and J lost 2, with 22 bases in between. Written as DNA, the CDR3 is TGTGCCTGGACATTCATAAGCGGAGAATCCCCCACAGATACGCAGTATTTT. This codes for CAWTFISGESPTDTQYF. Complete variable domain (other parts from reference TRBV30 and TRBJ2-3): SQTIHQWPATLVQPVGSPLSLECTVEGTSNPNLYWYRQAAGRGLQLLFYSVGIGQISSEVPQNLSASRPQDRQFILSSKKLLLSDSGFYLCAWTFISGESPTDTQYFGPGTRLTVL.

This clone was counted a single time. The gene calls are TRBV4-2 and TRBJ2-2; D gene unclear. Germline CDR1 reads LGHNA; CDR2 reads YNFKEQ. The germline V and J ends were trimmed by 0 bases and 6 bases, with 8 bases remaining between them. The CDR3 covers 14 residues. CDR3 nucleotides: TGTGCCAGCAGCCAAGATGAACTGGCCGGGGAGCTGTTTTTT. Translation: CASSQDELAGELFF.

V and J are TRBV27 and TRBJ2-7; 7 positions agree with TRBD1. Germline assignment: CDR1 MNHEY and CDR2 SMNVEV (reference sequence). The CDR3 runs to 13 residues. V dropped 5 bases and J dropped 4; count of bases not matched to a gene: 5. The CDR3 DNA is TGTGCCAGCAGTGATGACAGGGCGTACGAGCAGTACTTC. It codes for CASSDDRAYEQYF.